Following are 17 T cell receptor beta chains from one sample sequenced in a study of radiotherapy plus CTLA-4 blockade in lung cancer. Method: immunoSEQ multiplex PCR; TCRdb's copy keeps in-frame clones and lacks some. The sample lists fewer than 55,000 clones, 70% to 90% occurring once. The sample here was peripheral blood, taken from a patient treated with radiotherapy plus ipilimumab. The receptors stem from a human donor with non-small cell lung cancer whose response to radiotherapy plus ipilimumab could not be evaluated.

The chain recombines TRBV28 with TRBJ2-7, with 10 positions matching TRBD2. CDR3 length equals 15 residues. Germline trimming cut 4 bases from V and 12 bases from J; bases unmatched to any gene: 15. Germline-derived CDR1 and CDR2 are MDHEN and SYDVKM. The CDR3 bases are TGTGCCAGCAGTTCCCCCACGTATAGCGGGAGGAATATGTACTTC. Protein sequence: CASSSPTYSGRNMYF.

V usage is TRBV27 and J usage is TRBJ2-7; 7 nucleotides match TRBD1. The CDR3 consists of 14 residues. The trim removed 6 bases at V and 4 bases at J, leaving 9 bases unmatched. The germline V gene encodes CDR1 MNHEY and CDR2 SMNVEV (reference sequence). The CDR3 spells CASSRPGTVYEQYF. CDR3 sequence (DNA): TGTGCCAGCAGCCGACCCGGGACAGTGTACGAGCAGTACTTC.

The genes are TRBV10-3 and TRBJ2-2, with 7 bases fitting TRBD1. V lost 11 bases to trimming and J lost 1 base; unmatched junction nucleotides: 7. Germline loops: CDR1 ENHRY, CDR2 SYGVKD. The CDR3 totals 14 residues. CDR3 nucleotide sequence: TGTGCCTCTCAGGGGGATCGGAACACCGGGGAGCTGTTTTTT. It codes for CASQGDRNTGELFF.

The chain combines TRBV7-9 with TRBJ1-5; D may be TRBD1 (6 bases). Trimming shortened V by 1 base and J by 3 bases, and 10 bases separated the two germline ends. The CDR3 has 15 amino acids. Germline V lookup: CDR1 SEHNR, CDR2 FQNEAQ (reference sequence). The CDR3 region is CASSLGRQDNQPQHF. In DNA, the CDR3 is TGTGCCAGCAGCTTAGGGAGACAGGACAATCAGCCCCAGCATTTT.

This sequence joins TRBV28 and TRBJ1-6; 8 bases fit TRBD1. Germline V gene data show CDR1 as MDHEN and CDR2 as SYDVKM. The CDR3 has 15 residues. The junction had 6 bases not matched to a gene; V was cut back by 4 bases and J by 7 bases. In nucleotides, the CDR3 is TGTGCCAGCAGTTCCGACAGGGGAAGAAATTCACCCCTCCACTTT. Encoded protein: CASSSDRGRNSPLHF.

This clone was observed once. This chain uses TRBV7-2 with TRBJ2-1; D ambiguous. CDR1 SGHTA and CDR2 FQGNSA come from the germline V gene. The CDR3 spans 13 residues. V was shortened by 1 base and J by 10 bases, with 11 bases between the two germline ends. This CDR3 is CASSLVASPEQFF. The CDR3 DNA follows: TGTGCCAGCAGCTTAGTGGCTAGTCCAGAGCAGTTCTTC.

V usage is TRBV6-1 and J usage is TRBJ2-1, with 11 nucleotides matching TRBD2. V was pared by 0 bases and J by 2 bases, with 6 bases of the junction left unmatched. CDR1 and CDR2 from the germline V gene are MNHNS and SASEGT. The CDR3 extends over 18 amino acids. CDR3 amino acids: CASSEAGSGRVPYNEQFF. Written as DNA, the CDR3 is TGTGCCAGCAGTGAAGCAGGTAGCGGGAGGGTTCCCTACAATGAGCAGTTCTTC.

This rearrangement joins TRBV28 to TRBJ2-1, with 8 bases identical to TRBD2. The length of the CDR3 is 14 residues. Germline V gives CDR1 MDHEN, CDR2 SYDVKM. V shed 10 bases, J shed 3 bases, and the junction held 8 bases outside the gene matches. For the CDR3, the DNA is TGTGCCACCGAAACTAGCGGAGGCTACAATGAGCAGTTCTTC. Protein product: CATETSGGYNEQFF.

This chain links TRBV28 with TRBJ1-1; 8 bases match TRBD1. Looked up from germline, CDR1 is MDHEN and CDR2 is SYDVKM. After removal of 3 bases from V and 5 bases from J, the junction contained 11 bases not matched to a gene. The CDR3 runs 16 residues. Written as DNA, the CDR3 is TGTGCCAGCAGTTTTCTCGGACAGGGAGCCCTAACTGAAGCTTTCTTT. It yields the protein CASSFLGQGALTEAFF.

The table lists this clone with a count of one. This chain links TRBV7-3 with TRBJ2-7; TRBD1 agrees at 8 bases. J gave up 7 bases and V 5 bases, and 7 bases lay outside the gene matches. From germline, CDR1 is SGHTA and CDR2 FQGTGA. This CDR3 is built from 13 residues. DNA for the CDR3: TGTGCCAGCAGCCCTTCAGGGGGCGGGGAGCAGTACTTC. Translated, it gives CASSPSGGGEQYF.

In its sample, this clone was seen once. The chain combines TRBV15 with TRBJ2-3; 11 positions match TRBD2. CDR3 length: 20 amino acids. Germline V gene sequence: CDR1 LNHNV, CDR2 YYDKDF (reference sequence). The ends lost 4 bases at V and 2 bases at J; junction bases unmatched: 17. The CDR3 here is CATSTSLSGLAEDFTDTQYF. The CDR3 region has the DNA TGTGCCACCAGCACCAGTTTATCGGGACTAGCGGAAGACTTCACAGATACGCAGTATTTT.

V and J are TRBV6-1 and TRBJ2-3; tentative D call: TRBD2 (5 bases). Trimming took off 11 bases at V and 1 base at J, with 19 bases between the two ends. Germline values: CDR1 MNHNS, CDR2 SASEGT. The CDR3 loop spans 15 amino acids. The CDR3 DNA follows: TGTGCCGGCGGATCTACCGGGAACGGCACAGATACGCAGTATTTT. This gives the protein CAGGSTGNGTDTQYF.

The chain is built from TRBV18 and TRBJ2-1, with 7 positions matching TRBD2. Trimming cost V 5 bases and J 5 bases; bases outside gene matches: 9. The V gene's germline CDR1 is KGHSH and CDR2 LQKENI. This CDR3 has 15 amino acids. CDR3 loop: CASSAELAFNNEQFF. DNA for the CDR3: TGTGCCAGCTCAGCGGAACTAGCGTTTAACAATGAGCAGTTCTTC. Full variable domain (missing parts from reference TRBV18 and TRBJ2-1): NAGVMQNPRHLVRRRGQEARLRCSPMKGHSHVYWYRQLPEEGLKFMVYLQKENIIDESGMPKERFSAEFPKEGPSILRIQQVVRGDSAAYFCASSAELAFNNEQFFGPGTRLTVL.

This chain uses TRBV30 with TRBJ1-1; D ambiguous. The CDR3 is 15 residues long. Between the trimmed V and J ends, which lost 5 bases and 1 base, there was a span of 17 bases. From germline, CDR1 is GTSNPN and CDR2 SVGIG (reference sequence). The CDR3: CAWHNRYYGNTEAFF. The CDR3 coding sequence is TGTGCCTGGCACAACCGATACTACGGGAACACTGAAGCTTTCTTT.

The rearrangement joins TRBV10-2 to TRBJ2-1, with 8 bases aligning to TRBD2. The germline V gene encodes CDR1 WSHSY and CDR2 SAAADI. The CDR3 contains 15 residues. J gave up 2 bases and V 8 bases, and 8 bases lay outside the gene matches. The CDR3 nucleotides are TGCGCCAGCTCCTTGGAAGCGGGAGCCTACAATGAGCAGTTCTTC. Protein product: CASSLEAGAYNEQFF.

The chain couples TRBV7-3 to TRBJ2-1, with 9 bases aligning to TRBD1. Germline CDR1 reads SGHTA; CDR2 reads FQGTGA. The CDR3 totals 15 residues. Trimming at V came to 5 bases and at J to 1 base, leaving 3 bases not matched to a gene. CDR3 region: CASSPGQGSYNEQFF. The CDR3 coding sequence is TGTGCCAGCAGCCCTGGACAGGGGTCCTACAATGAGCAGTTCTTC.

V and J are TRBV29-1 and TRBJ1-1; D unresolved. Germline V CDR1 and CDR2: SQVTM, ANQGSEA. V was trimmed by 4 bases and J by 2 bases, leaving 8 bases between them. The CDR3 length is 12 residues. The CDR3 is CSVGGVNTEAFF. DNA of the CDR3: TGCAGCGTTGGTGGAGTAAACACTGAAGCTTTCTTT.